This T cell receptor beta chain was recovered during a study of T cell changes during pregnancy in multiple sclerosis (dated by TCRdb to about 2019). Some background on the complete study: The study looked at changes in the T cell repertoire across pregnancy in women with multiple sclerosis.

Reading from cysteine to phenylalanine, the CDR3 counts 13 amino acids. Solely the CDR3 DNA is kept, with 39 bases framed from the first base. V was cut back by 3 bases and J by 5 bases, leaving a gap of 7 bases between them. Based on the germline V gene, the CDR1 and CDR2 sequences are KGHSH and LQKENI. Receptor libraries were prepared by the immunoSEQ multiplex PCR assay. TCRdb took over this immuneACCESS table, retaining in-frame rearrangements with V and J assigned. Such tables are incomplete; in checked studies, under half of the missing clones stem from an unresolved V gene, and the remainder is unexplained. The table for this sample lists 30,000 to 40,000 clones; about nine tenths of them were counted only once. The ten largest account for under 0.55% of the sample. A note on this clone: There is no known antigen for this receptor. Qualities for individual bases were not recorded, and no much larger clone is one base off.

This chain is built from TRBV18 and TRBJ1-4; the D gene remains uncertain. This sequence originates from a female donor in good health, enrolled as a control in a pregnancy study. Here the sequenced sample was CD4+ T cells from peripheral blood mononuclear cells, taken in the first trimester of pregnancy. The encoded CDR3 is CASSPAPNEKLFF. The DNA sequence is given as TGTGCCAGCTCACCGGCACCCAATGAAAAACTGTTTTTT.